Presented here are 22 T cell receptor beta chains from one specimen sequenced in a study of technical replicates of blood from several donors. The assay was immunoSEQ multiplex PCR, and TCRdb's table has in-frame clones only and misses some. This sample has over 70,000 clones; about 96% occur once, and the top ten carry 0.2%. Input material: T cells isolated from PBMCs. Receptor source: a human donor in good health.

The gene calls are TRBV7-9 and TRBJ1-2, with D unresolved. The V end was cut by 5 bases, the J end by 1 base, with 11 bases between. The CDR3 has 14 residues. Germline V lookup: CDR1 SEHNR, CDR2 FQNEAQ (reference sequence). The CDR3: CASSPGGSNYGYTF. The CDR3 nucleotides are TGTGCCAGCAGCCCTGGTGGGAGTAACTATGGCTACACCTTC.

The gene calls are TRBV5-4 and TRBJ2-1; a weak D match, TRBD1 (5 bases). With 2 bases removed from V and 7 bases from J, the gap between germline ends came to 13 bases. Germline assignment: CDR1 SGHNT and CDR2 YYREEE (reference sequence). The CDR3 is 14 residues long. The CDR3 is CASSFGAWTNEQFF. As DNA, the CDR3 is TGTGCCAGCAGCTTTGGGGCCTGGACGAATGAGCAGTTCTTC.

This sequence joins TRBV5-6 and TRBJ2-7; D is possibly TRBD1 (6 bases). The CDR3 runs 15 residues. V lost 1 base to trimming and J lost 2 bases, with 13 bases between them. Germline loops: CDR1 SGHDT, CDR2 YYEEEE. CDR3 coding DNA: TGTGCCAGCAGCTTGTACCAGGGGTTCCCCTACGAGCAGTACTTC. It translates to CASSLYQGFPYEQYF.

This sequence joins TRBV4-1 and TRBJ2-3; 7 bases are shared with TRBD1. The junction had 7 bases not matched to a gene; V was cut back by 1 base and J by 0 bases. The CDR3 loop spans 17 amino acids. Germline V gene lookup returns CDR1 MGHRA and CDR2 YSYEKL. The CDR3 nucleotides read TGCGCCAGCAGCCAAGTAACAGGGGTCCCAAGCACAGATACGCAGTATTTT. Amino acids: CASSQVTGVPSTDTQYF.

V is TRBV6-6 and J is TRBJ1-5; perhaps TRBD1 as D (5 bases). V lost 0 bases to trimming and J lost 7 bases, with 16 bases between them. The CDR3 covers 16 residues. The germline V gene has CDR1 MNHNY and CDR2 SVGAGI (reference sequence). CDR3 in DNA: TGTGCCAGCAGTTACTCGTTCGTTTCGGAGGGGCAGCCCCAGCATTTT. Translation: CASSYSFVSEGQPQHF.

This clone was seen only once. The rearrangement uses TRBV4-2 and TRBJ2-1, with 8 nucleotides matching TRBD2. The CDR3 runs to 17 residues. With V trimmed by 4 bases and J by 12 bases, 20 bases remained unmatched. Looked up from germline, CDR1 is LGHNA and CDR2 is YNFKEQ. The CDR3 bases are TGTGCCAGCAGCCCCGGGGGGGAAACGACCCCGATAAGATGGCAGTTCTTC. Amino acid sequence: CASSPGGETTPIRWQFF.

The chain joins TRBV5-4 to TRBJ1-6; no firm D call. The CDR3 runs 15 residues. With 2 bases removed from V and 4 bases from J, the gap between germline ends came to 10 bases. CDR1 SGHNT and CDR2 YYREEE come from the germline V gene (reference sequence). DNA for the CDR3: TGTGCCAGCAGCTTTGACGTCGGGTATAATTCACCCCTCCACTTT. Its translation: CASSFDVGYNSPLHF.

The chain links TRBV18 to TRBJ1-4, with TRBD1 matching over 7 bases. The V and J ends lost 6 bases and 0 bases, in that order; junction bases with no gene match: 7. The V gene's germline CDR1 is KGHSH and CDR2 LQKENI. This CDR3 region has 16 residues. CDR3 coding DNA: TGTGCCAGCTCGCCAAGGCAGGGGGCAACTAATGAAAAACTGTTTTTT. It yields the protein CASSPRQGATNEKLFF.

This sequence joins TRBV9 and TRBJ2-3, with D possibly being TRBD2 (6 bases). With 4 bases removed from V and 11 bases from J, the gap between germline ends came to 20 bases. Per germline, CDR1 SGDLS and CDR2 YYNGEE. This CDR3 has 14 residues. In DNA, the CDR3 is TGTGCCAGCAGCCAAAGCATGAGAGCGGAGGGGCAGTATTTT. Protein: CASSQSMRAEGQYF.

The rearrangement links TRBV28 to TRBJ2-7, with D perhaps TRBD1 (5 bases). CDR3 length: 14 amino acids. Germline CDR1 MDHEN, CDR2 SYDVKM. Trimming stripped 6 bases from V and 5 bases from J, with 17 bases between. The CDR3 nucleotides read TGTGCCAGCAGCCTTTTATTATCAGGGAACGAGCAGTACTTC. Protein sequence: CASSLLLSGNEQYF.

V is TRBV7-9 and J is TRBJ1-4; 8 bases fit TRBD1. V shed 3 bases and J 8 bases; nucleotides not matched to a gene: 5. This CDR3 comprises 14 residues. Germline V gives CDR1 SEHNR, CDR2 FQNEAQ (reference sequence). The CDR3 is CASSLTGAMEKLFF. The CDR3 DNA reads TGTGCCAGCAGCTTGACAGGGGCAATGGAAAAACTGTTTTTT.

The genes are TRBV4-2 and TRBJ1-2; 11 bases align to TRBD1. V was clipped by 7 bases and J by 5 bases; unmatched bases: 6. Germline CDR1 is LGHNA and CDR2 is YNFKEQ. The CDR3 spans 14 residues. The CDR3 coding sequence is TGTGCCAGCACCGGACAGGGGGCGGAGTATGGCTACACCTTC. Its protein is CASTGQGAEYGYTF.

The chain joins TRBV28 to TRBJ1-5; unclear D gene. The CDR3 sequence is 16 residues long. Trimming shortened V by 3 bases and J by 0 bases, and 12 bases separated the two germline ends. Germline V lookup: CDR1 MDHEN, CDR2 SYDVKM. The CDR3 coding sequence is TGTGCCAGCAGTTTTGGTATGCAGTATAGCAATCAGCCCCAGCATTTT. It yields the protein CASSFGMQYSNQPQHF.

The chain links TRBV18 to TRBJ1-1, with 7 bases fitting TRBD1. This CDR3 is 15 amino acids long. The V gene's germline CDR1 is KGHSH and CDR2 LQKENI. Trimming cost V 3 bases and J 1 base; bases outside gene matches: 5. The CDR3 nucleotides read TGTGCCAGCTCACCTTCGCGACAGGGGAACACTGAAGCTTTCTTT. This translates into CASSPSRQGNTEAFF.

The rearrangement uses TRBV27 and TRBJ2-7, with TRBD1 matching over 8 bases. V trimming: 3 bases; J trimming: 6 bases; junction bases outside the gene matches: 4. This CDR3 is built from 13 residues. CDR1 and CDR2 from the germline V gene are MNHEY and SMNVEV (reference sequence). Here the CDR3 reads CASSLDRAFEQYF. In DNA form, the CDR3 reads TGTGCCAGCAGTTTGGACAGGGCCTTCGAGCAGTACTTC.

The chain carries TRBV5-1 and TRBJ2-1; D unclear. The V gene's germline CDR1 is SGHRS and CDR2 YFSETQ. Between the trimmed V and J ends, which lost 0 bases and 7 bases, there was a span of 8 bases. The CDR3 runs 13 residues. The CDR3 spells CASSLVSENEQFF. The CDR3 DNA is TGCGCCAGCAGCTTGGTTTCTGAGAATGAGCAGTTCTTC.

The chain employs TRBV6-1 and TRBJ1-1; 7 bases fit TRBD1. The CDR3 is 15 residues long. The trim removed 5 bases at V and 1 base at J, leaving 7 bases unmatched. Germline values: CDR1 MNHNS, CDR2 SASEGT. The CDR3 protein is CASSWTGSQNTEAFF. CDR3 bases: TGTGCCAGCAGTTGGACAGGTTCTCAGAACACTGAAGCTTTCTTT.

CDR3 in amino acids: CATGLAGGGEQFF. CDR3 sequence (DNA): TGTGCCACCGGACTAGCGGGAGGGGGTGAGCAGTTCTTC. The chain combines TRBV2 with TRBJ2-1; TRBD2 matches at 15 bases. The CDR3 is made up of 13 amino acids. Germline V gene lookup returns CDR1 SNHLY and CDR2 FYNNEI. V shed 10 bases, J shed 9 bases, and the junction held 4 bases outside the gene matches. Based on the CDR3 plus reference TRBV2 and TRBJ2-1, the full variable domain is EPEVTQTPSHQVTQMGQEVILRCVPISNHLYFYWYRQILGQKVEFLVSFYNNEISEKSEIFDDQFSVERPDGSNFTLKIRSTKLEDSAMYFCATGLAGGGEQFFGPGTRLTVL.

The chain combines TRBV7-2 with TRBJ2-2; TRBD2 matches 13 bases. With 4 bases clipped from V and 6 bases from J, the junction kept 8 bases outside the gene matches. This CDR3 is 17 amino acids long. Germline CDR1 SGHTA, CDR2 FQGNSA. The CDR3 sequence: CASSSATSGGAAGELFF. The CDR3 DNA sequence: TGTGCCAGCAGCTCCGCTACTAGCGGGGGGGCCGCCGGGGAGCTGTTTTTT.

The chain links TRBV6-6 to TRBJ1-2; possibly TRBD1 for D (6 bases). CDR3 length equals 14 residues. V lost 2 bases, J lost 4 bases, and 11 bases lay in between. Germline V gene sequence: CDR1 MNHNY, CDR2 SVGAGI (reference sequence). The CDR3 sequence is CASSYGGRGYGYTF. The CDR3 DNA reads TGTGCCAGCAGTTACGGCGGCAGGGGCTATGGCTACACCTTC.

This rearrangement joins TRBV5-5 to TRBJ2-4, with TRBD1 matching 10 bases. V shed 7 bases, J shed 7 bases, and the junction held 8 bases outside the gene matches. The CDR3 has 14 residues. Germline-derived CDR1 and CDR2 are SGHKS and YYEKEE (reference sequence). CDR3 coding DNA: TGTGCCAGCGAAAGGACAGGGGGTTTGAACATTCAGTACTTC. Translated: CASERTGGLNIQYF.

V usage is TRBV30 and J usage is TRBJ1-2, with 7 bases aligning to TRBD1. Germline CDR1 is GTSNPN and CDR2 is SVGIG (reference sequence). Trimming at V came to 2 bases and at J to 0 bases, leaving 12 bases not matched to a gene. CDR3 length: 17 residues. This CDR3 reads CAWSRSSTGRPNYGYTF. CDR3 sequence (DNA): TGTGCCTGGAGTCGATCGTCGACAGGGCGACCTAACTATGGCTACACCTTC.